Listed below are T cell receptor beta chains from one sample, sequenced in a study of blood T cells in healthy people across ages. TCRdb passed the 5' RACE reads through MiXCR, listing each CDR3 protein once. The table shows around 1,800,000 distinct CDR3 sequences, with about 39% occurring only once. What was sequenced was blood. These receptors were collected from a human donor in good health. The CDR3 runs from the conserved cysteine through the conserved F or W. D genes are given only for firm matches. Some rows mark clone size as missing; the rest say once, few, many or name a class of expanded clone.

abundance	d_gene	j_gene	v_gene	CDR3nt	CDR3aa
few	-	TRBJ2-3	TRBV12-5	TGTGCTAGTGGTCCGACAGATAGCACAGATACGCAGTATTTT	CASGPTDSTDTQYF
few	TRBD1	TRBJ2-5	TRBV7-8	TGTGCCAGCAGCTTACAGACAGGGTTATCCCAAGAGACCCAGTACTTC	CASSLQTGLSQETQYF
few	-	TRBJ1-5	TRBV6-5	TGTGCCAGCAGCGATTCAGGGTGGGGTCAGCCCCAGCATTTT	CASSDSGWGQPQHF
-	TRBD2	TRBJ2-5	TRBV5-6	TGTGCCAGCAGCCGCGGAAAAACTAGCGGGAACCAAGAGACCCAGTACTTC	CASSRGKTSGNQETQYF
-	-	TRBJ1-4	TRBV6-5	TGTGCCAGCGCGCCGCGCACAACTAATGAAAAACTGTTTTTT	CASAPRTTNEKLFF
once	-	TRBJ1-2	TRBV19	TGTGCCAGTAGTATAGGAGGGGCTAACTATGGCTACACCTTC	CASSIGGANYGYTF
few	TRBD1	TRBJ1-2	TRBV12-3/TRBV12-4	TGTGCCAGCAGTCGGAGGGGGCGAGGCTATGGCTACACCTTC	CASSRRGRGYGYTF
-	-	TRBJ2-7	TRBV27	TGTGCCAGCAGTTCCCCACCTAACTACGAGCAGTACTTC	CASSSPPNYEQYF
few	-	TRBJ1-4	TRBV4-1	TGCGCCAGCAGCCAAGGGGGATTACGAGAGTGGCAGGTTAAAGAAAAACTGTTTTTT	CASSQGGLREWQVKEKLFF
few	-	TRBJ2-5	TRBV29-1	TGCAGCGCTTCCGGGTCCAAAGAGACCCAGTACTTC	CSASGSKETQYF
-	TRBD1	TRBJ2-1	TRBV20-1	TGCAGTGCTAGAGGGGGACAGATCTTCAATGAGCAGTTCTTC	CSARGGQIFNEQFF
-	-	TRBJ2-3	TRBV4-2	TGTGCCAGCAGCCAAGAAGCAGATAGAGATACGCAGTATTTT	CASSQEADRDTQYF
few	-	TRBJ2-3	TRBV6-6	TGTGCCAGCAGTCCCCCAGGGCAGGCAGATACGCAGTATTTT	CASSPPGQADTQYF
-	-	TRBJ2-5	TRBV7-9	TGTGCCAGCAGCTTAGACTTAAAGGCGGTTGGAGAGACCCAGTACTTC	CASSLDLKAVGETQYF
few	-	TRBJ2-5	TRBV20-1	TGCAGTGCTGGGAGGCCTAGTCCCCAAGAGACCCAGTACTTC	CSAGRPSPQETQYF
few	-	TRBJ1-3	TRBV29-1	TGCAGCGTTGTTTGGACGGGAAACACCATATATTTT	CSVVWTGNTIYF
-	-	TRBJ2-5	TRBV18	TGTGCCAGCTCACCACCATCGTTGGGGACCCAGTACTTC	CASSPPSLGTQYF
few	-	TRBJ1-2	TRBV4-3	TGCGCCAGCAGCCAAGAGTTTGCGCCGGCCTATGGCTACACCTTC	CASSQEFAPAYGYTF
-	-	TRBJ1-1	TRBV11-3	TGTGCCAGCAGCAGAGGACCCCGGAACACTGAAGCTTTCTTT	CASSRGPRNTEAFF
few	TRBD1	TRBJ2-7	TRBV29-1	TGCAGCGTCTACATAGGGGGCGCGGGCGAGCAGTACTTC	CSVYIGGAGEQYF
few	-	TRBJ1-2	TRBV29-1	TGCAGCGTTGTCGGGGGCTCCCGTGGCTACACCTTC	CSVVGGSRGYTF
-	-	TRBJ1-1	TRBV4-2	TGTGCCAGCAGCCAAAATTTCCGGACAGCCACTGAAGCTTTCTTT	CASSQNFRTATEAFF
-	TRBD2	TRBJ2-5	TRBV7-9	TGTGCCAGCAGCCGCCTCACTAGCGGGGGCCTGTTAGAGACCCAGTACTTC	CASSRLTSGGLLETQYF
-	TRBD1	TRBJ2-1	TRBV27	TGTGCCAGCAGTCCGGGACAGGGCGGGGCGGGCAATGAGCAGTTCTTC	CASSPGQGGAGNEQFF
-	TRBD1	TRBJ1-1	TRBV29-1	TGCAGCGTTTTAAACAGGGGAGGGAACACTGGAGCTTTCTTT	CSVLNRGGNTGAFF
-	TRBD1	TRBJ2-2	TRBV5-1	TGCGCCAGCACCACCGGACAGGACACCGGGGAGCTGTTTTTT	CASTTGQDTGELFF
few	-	TRBJ1-2	TRBV29-1	TGCAGCGTTGAAGATCAGCACCCCTTCAGGGTAGGCTATGGCTACACCTTC	CSVEDQHPFRVGYGYTF
-	-	TRBJ1-6	TRBV20-1	TGCAGTGCTACTAAAAGTCCTAATTCACCCCTCCACTTT	CSATKSPNSPLHF
-	TRBD1	TRBJ2-2	TRBV6-1	TGTGCCAGCAGTCTCGGACAGGTCGGCGCCGGGGAGCTGTTTTTT	CASSLGQVGAGELFF
-	-	TRBJ1-1	TRBV7-2	TGTGCCAGCAGCTTCTCGGGACCTAGAGACGGTGAAGCTTTCTTT	CASSFSGPRDGEAFF
-	-	TRBJ2-7	TRBV20-1	TGCAGTGCTAGAAAGGGTGGTGGGTACGAGCAGTACTTC	CSARKGGGYEQYF
few	TRBD1	TRBJ1-1	TRBV12-3/TRBV12-4	TGTGCCAGCAGGTCAATGGGACAGATGAACACTGAAGCTTTCTTT	CASRSMGQMNTEAFF
-	-	TRBJ1-2	TRBV12-3/TRBV12-4	TGTGCCAGCAGCCTGACAGTTGTTTATGGCTACACCTTC	CASSLTVVYGYTF
-	TRBD1	TRBJ2-7	TRBV12-3/TRBV12-4	TGTGCCAGCACTACCCCGGGACAGGGCTACGAGCAGTACTTC	CASTTPGQGYEQYF
few	TRBD1	TRBJ2-6	TRBV11-1	TGTGCCAGCAGCTCACAGGGGGCATATGGGGCCAACGTCCTGACTTTC	CASSSQGAYGANVLTF
-	-	TRBJ1-5	TRBV21-1	TGTGCCAGCAGCAAAGTGCGGTTTGAGGGCCCTCAGCCCCAGCATTTT	CASSKVRFEGPQPQHF
-	TRBD2	TRBJ2-1	TRBV28	TGTGCCAGCGGGGCCCCAAGCGGGGGGGCTTACAATGAGCAGTTCTTC	CASGAPSGGAYNEQFF
-	TRBD1	TRBJ1-1	TRBV7-2	TGTGCCAGCAGCCCACTCTACAGGGGAAACACTGAAGCTTTCTTT	CASSPLYRGNTEAFF
-	-	TRBJ1-2	TRBV5-1	TGCGCCAGCAGCTCCTGGGACCGGGACGGCTACACCTTC	CASSSWDRDGYTF
many	-	TRBJ2-3	TRBV5-1	TGCGCCAGCAGCGAGCAGGATACGCAGTATTTT	CASSEQDTQYF
-	-	TRBJ1-5	TRBV12-3/TRBV12-4	TGTGCCAGCAGTCCCCTGGGCCCTCAGCCCCAGCATTTT	CASSPLGPQPQHF
-	-	TRBJ1-4	TRBV7-2	TGTGCCAGCAGCTTCCAGAGTACAACTAATGAAAAACTGTTTTTT	CASSFQSTTNEKLFF
few	-	TRBJ1-1	TRBV9	TGTGCCAGCAGCGTAGTGGGGGGCGCCCGCACTGAAGCTTTCTTT	CASSVVGGARTEAFF
-	TRBD1	TRBJ2-1	TRBV7-3	TGTGCCAGCAGCTTCCATGGACAGGGGGCGTTTGATGAGCAGTTCTTC	CASSFHGQGAFDEQFF